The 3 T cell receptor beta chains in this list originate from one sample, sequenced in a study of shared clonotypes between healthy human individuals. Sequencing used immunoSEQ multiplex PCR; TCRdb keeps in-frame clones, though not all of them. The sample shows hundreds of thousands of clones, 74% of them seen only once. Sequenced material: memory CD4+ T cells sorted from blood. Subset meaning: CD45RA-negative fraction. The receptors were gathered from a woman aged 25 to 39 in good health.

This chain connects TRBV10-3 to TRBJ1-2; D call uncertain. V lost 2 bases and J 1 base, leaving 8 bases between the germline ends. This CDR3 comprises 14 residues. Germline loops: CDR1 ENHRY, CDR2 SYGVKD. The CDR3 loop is CAISENSLNYGYTF. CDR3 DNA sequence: TGTGCCATCAGTGAGAACAGCCTTAACTATGGCTACACCTTC.

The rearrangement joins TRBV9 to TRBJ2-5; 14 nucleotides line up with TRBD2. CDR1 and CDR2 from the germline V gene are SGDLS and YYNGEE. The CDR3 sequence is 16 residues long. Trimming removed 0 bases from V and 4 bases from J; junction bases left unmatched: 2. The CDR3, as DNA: TGTGCCAGCAGCGTAGTAGGACTAGCGGGAGGAGAGACCCAGTACTTC. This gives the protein CASSVVGLAGGETQYF.

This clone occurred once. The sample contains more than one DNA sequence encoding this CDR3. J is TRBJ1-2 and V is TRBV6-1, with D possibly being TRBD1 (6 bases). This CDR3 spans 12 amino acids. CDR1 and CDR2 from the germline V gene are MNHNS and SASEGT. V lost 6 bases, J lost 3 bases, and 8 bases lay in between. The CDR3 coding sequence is TGTGCCAGCAGCTCAGGGGACTATGGCTACACCTTC. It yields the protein CASSSGDYGYTF.